This T cell receptor (beta chain) was captured in a study of blood T cell repertoires in COVID-19. As for the study in general: PBMCs, B-cell-depleted T cells, or T cells provided the cDNA or gDNA that made up the material.

As originally analysed: Counts of nucleated cells, estimated from reference gene primer amplification, were obtained. Data came from immunoSEQ multiplex PCR; TCRdb stores just in-frame clones and leaves some out. The V and J calls and clone size were taken over from that table, and D and trimming were inferred from the DNA. The sample shows under 200,000 clones, about 80% of them seen only once. Ten or more counts support this clone. The CDR3 is 14 amino acids. V was cut by 3 bases and J by 4 bases, with 9 bases left in between. Per germline, CDR1 LGHDT and CDR2 YNNKEL (reference sequence). This rearrangement joins TRBV3-1 (or the pseudogene TRBV3-2) to TRBJ2-2; D unresolved. The sequenced sample consisted of peripheral blood. This receptor was taken from a human donor with acute or convalescent COVID-19. The donor label of this sample is uncertain. The CDR3 loop is CASSQLFSTGELFF. The CDR3 nucleotides read TGTGCCAGCAGCCAGCTCTTTAGCACCGGGGAGCTGTTTTTT.